This passage covers 9 T cell receptor beta chains from one sample sequenced in a study of T cell responses to AZD1222 COVID-19 vaccine. The data were produced by immunoSEQ multiplex PCR, yet TCRdb's version contains in-frame clones alone and is incomplete. Seen here are about 120,000 clones, more than 70% observed once, and the top ten hold roughly 4%. Sequenced here: peripheral blood, sampled 28 days after the second AZD1222 dose. The receptor set was obtained from an adult who received the AZD1222 COVID-19 vaccine.

This chain links TRBV6-5 with TRBJ1-4; possible D gene TRBD1, 5 bases. This CDR3 has 14 residues. Germline V gene sequence: CDR1 MNHEY, CDR2 SVGAGI. V was cut by 3 bases and J by 7 bases, with 12 bases left in between. This chain's CDR3 is CASSYRQGGEKLFF. The CDR3 DNA reads TGTGCCAGCAGTTATAGGCAGGGTGGTGAAAAACTGTTTTTT.

The CDR3 DNA is TGTGCCACCAGTGACCACAGGGTTAACTATGGCTACACCTTC. This encodes CATSDHRVNYGYTF. This chain joins TRBV24-1 and TRBJ1-2; maybe TRBD1 (6 bases). CDR1 and CDR2 (germline): KGHDR, SFDVKD. The CDR3 extends over 14 amino acids. V was shortened by 4 bases and J by 1 base, with 9 bases between the two germline ends.

The chain combines TRBV5-1 with TRBJ1-3, with D tentatively TRBD1 (5 bases). Trimming removed 1 base at V and 3 bases at J, with 11 bases between. Germline lookup yields CDR1 SGHRS and CDR2 YFSETQ. The CDR3 is made up of 15 amino acids. The CDR3 DNA reads TGCGCCAGCAGCTTGTCTACAGGCAGTGGAAACACCATATATTTT. It is translated as CASSLSTGSGNTIYF.

The chain combines TRBV18 with TRBJ2-3; 8 bases line up with TRBD2. V lost 4 bases and J lost 0; bases outside the gene matches: 21. The CDR3 runs 21 residues. Germline V gene lookup returns CDR1 KGHSH and CDR2 LQKENI. CDR3 coding DNA: TGTGCCAGCTCACGACTGACTGCTGGGAGCGGGGGCCTGACTAGCACAGATACGCAGTATTTT. It encodes CASSRLTAGSGGLTSTDTQYF.

The chain employs TRBV7-9 and TRBJ2-1; D gene unclear. The CDR3 consists of 14 residues. The V gene's germline CDR1 is SEHNR and CDR2 FQNEAQ (reference sequence). Deletions cut 5 bases from V and 0 bases from J, with 8 bases between. DNA of the CDR3: TGTGCCAGCAGCGGGCTGGGCTCCTACAATGAGCAGTTCTTC. As protein: CASSGLGSYNEQFF.

This rearrangement joins TRBV3-1 (or the pseudogene TRBV3-2) to TRBJ1-2; a weak D match, TRBD1 (5 bases). The CDR3 is 16 residues long. The V gene lost 2 bases and the J gene lost 5 bases, with 18 bases spanning the gap. Germline assignment: CDR1 LGHDT and CDR2 YNNKEL (reference sequence). The CDR3 here is CASSQFVRDGRYGYTF. For the CDR3, the DNA is TGTGCCAGCAGCCAATTCGTCCGGGACGGACGTTATGGCTACACCTTC.

The rearrangement joins TRBV11-3 to TRBJ1-2, with D uncertain. Germline CDR1 and CDR2: SGHNT and YENEEA. Trimming took off 6 bases at V and 4 bases at J, with 21 bases between the two ends. The CDR3 sequence is 16 residues long. The CDR3 loop reads CASSPGLIPHRYGYTF. DNA for the CDR3: TGTGCCAGCAGTCCGGGCTTAATTCCCCATCGCTATGGCTACACCTTC.

V gene TRBV9 combines with J gene TRBJ2-3; 10 bases agree with TRBD2. The CDR3 extends over 17 amino acids. CDR1 and CDR2 (germline): SGDLS, YYNGEE. The junction had 11 bases not matched to a gene; V was cut back by 3 bases and J by 4 bases. CDR3 DNA: TGTGCCAGCAGCGAGGGACTAGCGATGAGTGTTCCAGATACGCAGTATTTT. Its protein product is CASSEGLAMSVPDTQYF.

This chain links TRBV6-2 or TRBV6-3 with TRBJ1-1; D is uncertain. V shed 4 bases and J shed 3 bases, with 21 bases lying between them. The CDR3 consists of 17 residues. Looked up from germline, CDR1 is MNHEY and CDR2 is SVGEGT. CDR3 region: CASSSPHHFSGYTEAFF. CDR3 bases: TGTGCCAGCAGTTCCCCTCATCATTTCAGCGGGTACACTGAAGCTTTCTTT.